This passage covers 17 T cell receptor beta chains from one sample sequenced in a study of blood T cell repertoires in COVID-19. Only in-frame clones appear in the TCRdb table, and some are missing; sequencing was by immunoSEQ multiplex PCR. The sample includes more than 85,000 clones, around 79% seen only once; the top ten take 16%. The material sequenced was peripheral blood. The receptors shown here come from a woman older than 75 with active or convalescent COVID-19.

This clone was observed a single time. The rearrangement links TRBV19 to TRBJ1-2; D remains unclear. Trimming shortened V by 3 bases and J by 3 bases, and 8 bases separated the two germline ends. This CDR3 spans 13 amino acids. CDR1 and CDR2 (germline): LNHDA, SQIVND (reference sequence). The CDR3 nucleotides are TGTGCCAGTAGTATTAATCCGGACTATGGCTACACCTTC. Protein: CASSINPDYGYTF.

The gene calls are TRBV15 and TRBJ2-7, with 7 bases lining up with TRBD1. The germline V gene has CDR1 LNHNV and CDR2 YYDKDF (reference sequence). The junction had 10 bases not matched to a gene; V was cut back by 1 base and J by 4 bases. There are 16 residues in the CDR3. Here the CDR3 DNA reads TGTGCCACCAGCAGAGCGATATTTACAGGGGTTTACGAGCAGTACTTC. It is translated as CATSRAIFTGVYEQYF.

V gene TRBV9 combines with J gene TRBJ2-1; D remains ambiguous. Trimming took 2 bases from V and 0 from J, leaving 9 bases between them. Germline V CDR1 and CDR2: SGDLS, YYNGEE. The CDR3 has 15 amino acids. Here the CDR3 DNA reads TGTGCCAGCAGCGTTTTGAGTAGCTCCTACAATGAGCAGTTCTTC. Translation: CASSVLSSSYNEQFF. The full variable domain, completed using reference TRBV9 and TRBJ2-1, is DSGVTQTPKHLITATGQRVTLRCSPRSGDLSVYWYQQSLDQGLQFLIQYYNGEERAKGNILERFSAQQFPDLHSELNLSSLELGDSALYFCASSVLSSSYNEQFFGPGTRLTVL.

The rearrangement joins TRBV28 to TRBJ1-2; 8 bases are a match to TRBD1. The V gene end was trimmed by 8 bases and the J gene end by 4 bases; junction bases not matched to a gene: 12. This CDR3 is 15 amino acids long. CDR1 and CDR2 from the germline V gene are MDHEN and SYDVKM. The CDR3 coding sequence is TGTGCCAGCGCCCCCCCTCCGGGACAGGTCTATGGCTACACCTTC. The encoded protein is CASAPPPGQVYGYTF.

The V call is TRBV28, the J call TRBJ1-1; possibly TRBD1 for D (6 bases). V was clipped by 5 bases and J by 2 bases, with 15 bases between them. CDR1 and CDR2 (germline): MDHEN, SYDVKM. The CDR3 extends over 15 amino acids. The CDR3 loop reads CASSPRGGGNTEAFF. The CDR3 region has the DNA TGTGCCAGCAGTCCTCGGGGGGGCGGTAACACTGAAGCTTTCTTT.

Only one count was recorded for this clone. The gene calls are TRBV5-4 and TRBJ2-6, with 7 bases aligning to TRBD2. Germline lookup yields CDR1 SGHNT and CDR2 YYREEE (reference sequence). The V and J ends lost 1 base and 4 bases, in that order; junction bases with no gene match: 8. This CDR3 contains 17 residues. CDR3 DNA: TGTGCCAGCAGCTTGCCGGGACTATTGTTAGGGGCCAACGTCCTGACTTTC. This translates into CASSLPGLLLGANVLTF. Drawing the rest from reference TRBV5-4 and TRBJ2-6, the complete variable domain is ETGVTQSPTHLIKTRGQQVTLRCSSQSGHNTVSWYQQALGQGPQFIFQYYREEENGRGNFPPRFSGLQFPNYSSELNVNALELDDSALYLCASSLPGLLLGANVLTFGAGSRLTVL.

This clone has only one observation. The gene calls are TRBV18 and TRBJ1-1; a weak D match, TRBD1 (5 bases). Germline V gene lookup returns CDR1 KGHSH and CDR2 LQKENI. This CDR3 region has 13 residues. V lost 6 bases, J lost 6 bases, and 14 bases lay in between. CDR3 coding DNA: TGTGCCAGCTCCCCAGGGCATGGCCCTGAAGCTTTCTTT. It encodes CASSPGHGPEAFF.

The chain is built from TRBV6-5 and TRBJ2-7; D gene uncertain. V lost 0 bases, J lost 6 bases, and 9 bases lay in between. Germline CDR1 is MNHEY and CDR2 is SVGAGI. The CDR3 sequence is 13 residues long. The CDR3 DNA reads TGTGCCAGCAGTTACTCCTTCCAGGTCGAGCAGTACTTC. It translates to CASSYSFQVEQYF.

The rearrangement uses TRBV5-1 and TRBJ2-3; the D gene is possibly TRBD1 (6 bases). Trimming stripped 4 bases from V and 2 bases from J, with 11 bases between. The CDR3 length is 14 residues. Germline assignment: CDR1 SGHRS and CDR2 YFSETQ. The CDR3 nucleotides read TGCGCCAGCAGCCCGGGACAAATCACAGATACGCAGTATTTT. This sequence encodes CASSPGQITDTQYF.

V gene TRBV29-1 combines with J gene TRBJ2-5, with D maybe TRBD2 (6 bases). The CDR3 covers 22 residues. Germline CDR1 SQVTM, CDR2 ANQGSEA. V lost 0 bases and J 4 bases, leaving 36 bases between the germline ends. The CDR3 sequence: CSVEDRTPHPFSSAGASETQYF. CDR3 sequence (DNA): TGCAGCGTTGAAGATCGGACCCCTCACCCCTTTTCTAGCGCGGGTGCGTCAGAGACCCAGTACTTC. The whole variable domain, remainder taken from reference TRBV29-1 and TRBJ2-5, is SAVISQKPSRDICQRGTSLTIQCQVDSQVTMMFWYRQQPGQSLTLIATANQGSEATYESGFVIDKFPISRPNLTFSTLTVSNMSPEDSSIYLCSVEDRTPHPFSSAGASETQYFGPGTRLLVL.

V and J are TRBV5-4 and TRBJ2-7; tentatively, D is TRBD1 (6 bases). V was shortened by 4 bases and J by 1 base, with 15 bases between the two germline ends. Per the germline V gene, CDR1 is SGHNT and CDR2 is YYREEE (reference sequence). This CDR3 region has 15 residues. This chain's CDR3 is CASSLQITGSYEQYF. DNA of the CDR3: TGTGCCAGCAGCCTACAAATCACAGGGTCCTACGAGCAGTACTTC.

This clone was counted a few times. Because it lacks the conserved phenylalanine or tryptophan at the end, this CDR3 is likely a read error. It is unclear where the CDR3 begins or ends on the DNA, so no DNA is shown, and the CDR3 is as TCRdb lists it. This rearrangement joins TRBV18 to TRBJ1-2; the table names TRBD1, a call not compared with the DNA. Germline V gene data show CDR1 as KGHSH and CDR2 as LQKENI. Inclusive of both ends, the CDR3 amounts to 12 amino acids. CDR3 region: CASSPSGGQGAL.

This clone has just one count. This rearrangement joins TRBV15 to TRBJ2-7, with TRBD2 matching 12 bases. The germline CDR1 and CDR2 sequences are LNHNV and YYDKDF (reference sequence). The length of the CDR3 is 15 residues. Trimming at V came to 3 bases and at J to 6 bases, leaving 6 bases not matched to a gene. The CDR3 loop reads CATSRRLAGEIEQYF. For the CDR3, the DNA is TGTGCCACCAGCAGGCGACTAGCGGGAGAGATCGAGCAGTACTTC.

V and J are TRBV28 and TRBJ2-1, with 8 positions matching TRBD1. The junction had 12 bases not matched to a gene; V was cut back by 7 bases and J by 7 bases. The CDR3 totals 15 residues. Germline V CDR1 and CDR2: MDHEN, SYDVKM. This chain's CDR3 is CASIPGQALGNEQFF. CDR3 DNA: TGTGCCAGCATCCCGGGACAGGCTCTAGGGAATGAGCAGTTCTTC.

The gene calls are TRBV28 and TRBJ1-1; unclear D gene. Germline-derived CDR1 and CDR2 are MDHEN and SYDVKM. This CDR3 is built from 12 residues. The ends were cut back, 6 bases at V and 1 base at J, with 6 bases in the middle. For the CDR3, the DNA is TGTGCCAGCAGGCGAAAGAACACTGAAGCTTTCTTT. Its translation is CASRRKNTEAFF.

This clone was found once. The chain combines TRBV20-1 with TRBJ2-3, with 7 nucleotides matching TRBD2. CDR1 and CDR2 (germline): DFQATT, SNEGSKA (reference sequence). J gave up 2 bases and V 7 bases, and 9 bases lay outside the gene matches. The CDR3 has 14 residues. In DNA form, the CDR3 reads TGCAGTGTTAGTGGGGAGGGCCTCACAGATACGCAGTATTTT. Amino acids: CSVSGEGLTDTQYF.

This clone was detected only once. V usage is TRBV28 and J usage is TRBJ2-1; 7 nucleotides align to TRBD2. The germline V gene encodes CDR1 MDHEN and CDR2 SYDVKM. V gave up 6 bases and J gave up 8 bases; unmatched junction bases: 7. This CDR3 is built from 13 residues. The CDR3 bases are TGTGCCAGCAGCCTCGGGACTAATTATGAGCAGTTCTTC. Amino acid sequence: CASSLGTNYEQFF. Drawing the rest from reference TRBV28 and TRBJ2-1, the complete variable domain is DVKVTQSSRYLVKRTGEKVFLECVQDMDHENMFWYRQDPGLGLRLIYFSYDVKMKEKGDIPEGYSVSREKKERFSLILESASTNQTSMYLCASSLGTNYEQFFGPGTRLTVL.